The T cell receptor (beta chain) under discussion was sequenced for a study of OX40 agonist ivuxolimab in advanced cancers. Using immunoSEQ multiplex PCR, the repertoire was profiled, and TCRdb retains in-frame clones only, with some absent. This table has fewer than 95,000 clones, approximately 89% appearing once. The CDR3 is made up of 13 amino acids. Germline loops: CDR1 SGHTA, CDR2 FQGNSA. The germline V and J ends were trimmed by 1 base and 4 bases, with 7 bases remaining between them. The table lists this clone with a count of one. The sequencing here drew on CD4+ or CD8+ T cells sorted from blood, taken in a trial of the OX40 agonist ivuxolimab. This TCR was sampled from an adult with an advanced solid tumor such as melanoma, head and neck, liver or kidney cancer. This chain connects TRBV7-2 to TRBJ1-1; no firm D call. The CDR3 is CASSLGVSTEAFF. CDR3 DNA sequence: TGTGCCAGCAGCTTAGGTGTGTCCACTGAAGCTTTCTTT.